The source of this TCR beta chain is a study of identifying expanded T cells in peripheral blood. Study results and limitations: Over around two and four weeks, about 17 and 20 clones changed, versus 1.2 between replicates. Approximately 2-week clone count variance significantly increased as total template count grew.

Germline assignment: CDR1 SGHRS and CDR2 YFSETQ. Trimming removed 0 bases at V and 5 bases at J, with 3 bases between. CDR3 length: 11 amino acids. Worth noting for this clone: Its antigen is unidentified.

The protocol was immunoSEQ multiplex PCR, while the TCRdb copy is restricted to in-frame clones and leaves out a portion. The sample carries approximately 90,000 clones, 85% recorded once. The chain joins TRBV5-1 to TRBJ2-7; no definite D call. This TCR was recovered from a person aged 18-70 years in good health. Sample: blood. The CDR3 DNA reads TGCGCCAGCAGCTTGGTGAACGAGCAGTACTTC. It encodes CASSLVNEQYF.